A single TCR beta chain is shown here with its context. Clones were sequenced by immunoSEQ multiplex PCR, and TCRdb holds only the in-frame ones, with some missing. The table lists approximately 35,000 clones, 65% to 90% of them singletons. The CDR3 totals 15 residues. J was trimmed by 3 bases and V by 6 bases; bases with no gene match: 5. Germline CDR1 reads ENHRY; CDR2 reads SYGVKD. This sample is drawn from a study of blood T cell repertoires in COVID-19. The sample consisted of peripheral blood. The chain uses TRBV10-3 and TRBJ1-3; 10 bases match TRBD1. The origin of this receptor is a man older than 75 with active COVID-19. CDR3 nucleotides: TGTGCCATCAGCGAAGGGACAGGGGTTGGAAACACCATATATTTT. Protein sequence: CAISEGTGVGNTIYF.